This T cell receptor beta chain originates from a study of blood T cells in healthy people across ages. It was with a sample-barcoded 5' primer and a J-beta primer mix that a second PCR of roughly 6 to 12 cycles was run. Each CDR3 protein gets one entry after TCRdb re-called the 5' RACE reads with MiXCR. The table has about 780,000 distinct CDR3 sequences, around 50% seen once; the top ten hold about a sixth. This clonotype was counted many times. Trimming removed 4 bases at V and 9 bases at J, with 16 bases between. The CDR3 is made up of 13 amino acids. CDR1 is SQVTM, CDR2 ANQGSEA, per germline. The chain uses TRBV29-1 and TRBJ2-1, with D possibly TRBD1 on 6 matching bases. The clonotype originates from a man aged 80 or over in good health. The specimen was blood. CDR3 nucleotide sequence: TGCAGCGTTGCCGGGACATCATCGGGTGAGCAGTTCTTC. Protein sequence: CSVAGTSSGEQFF.